This is a list of T cell receptor beta chains from one sample in a study of blood T cell repertoires in COVID-19. Clones were sequenced by immunoSEQ multiplex PCR, and TCRdb holds only the in-frame ones, with some missing. The sample holds approximately 300,000 clones; roughly nine tenths are singletons and the top ten take 1.8%. Source material: peripheral blood. Receptor source: a woman younger than 45 with COVID-19, enrolled during active disease. The conserved cysteine and the conserved F or W are not part of the CDR3 here.

V	J	CDR3
TRBV5-8	TRBJ2-5	ASSGYRDGETQY
TRBV27	TRBJ1-2	ASSMPGLGYT
TRBV19	TRBJ1-1	ASSIRTGRTEAF
TRBV5-1	TRBJ2-5	ASSPGLLAGLGGEETQY
TRBV18	TRBJ1-1	ASSPNRILNTEAF
TRBV6-6	TRBJ1-1	ASTYGGREAF
TRBV7-8	TRBJ1-1	ASSSDRGNTEAF
TRBV7-3	TRBJ2-3	ASSHRGSDSQY
TRBV5-1	TRBJ1-1	ASSLAGTGAF
TRBV12-3/TRBV12-4	TRBJ1-1	ASSRSVNTEAF
TRBV5-5	TRBJ2-2	ASSSLPHTANTGELF
TRBV5-1	TRBJ2-2	ASSPTGEAGELF
TRBV6-2/TRBV6-3	TRBJ1-5	ASSYVQGMGSNQPQH
TRBV5-1	TRBJ2-2	ASSSENLAATFGELF
TRBV2	TRBJ2-1	ASSQTGGTYNEQF
TRBV19	TRBJ1-6	ASSIGTGNSPLH
TRBV19	TRBJ2-5	ASSMIAGGQETQY
TRBV12-3/TRBV12-4	TRBJ2-1	VTGGSYNEQF
TRBV29-1	TRBJ1-5	SVGQGREQPQH
TRBV9	TRBJ1-1	ASSVTPFGRARQDTEAF
TRBV3-1/TRBV3-2	TRBJ1-5	ASSSYRDQPQH
TRBV5-1	TRBJ2-1	ASSLTQQGNYNEQF
TRBV6-1	TRBJ2-3	ASSEGLAGDTQY
TRBV6-5	TRBJ2-3	ASSYDSGRRTDTQY
TRBV20-1	TRBJ1-2	SAPGDYGYT
TRBV18	TRBJ1-2	ASSPKTGHPNYGYT
TRBV24-1	TRBJ1-1	ATSGQGHTEAF
TRBV9	TRBJ1-4	ASSSGQGPEKLF
TRBV3-1/TRBV3-2	TRBJ1-1	ASSDQGGQDTEAF
TRBV7-8	TRBJ1-5	ASSLATGSWQPQH
TRBV5-6	TRBJ2-1	ASSLLASGGAQGEQF
TRBV9	TRBJ2-3	ASSTPRDTASTDTQY
TRBV2	TRBJ1-2	ASSEVRAGRGYT
TRBV7-2	TRBJ2-1	ASSFSGTSGVYNEQF
TRBV5-1	TRBJ2-7	ASSVTSGASYEQY
TRBV2	TRBJ2-5	ASSEAPPAAEEKETQY
TRBV19	TRBJ1-3	ASSRSVQATGNTIY